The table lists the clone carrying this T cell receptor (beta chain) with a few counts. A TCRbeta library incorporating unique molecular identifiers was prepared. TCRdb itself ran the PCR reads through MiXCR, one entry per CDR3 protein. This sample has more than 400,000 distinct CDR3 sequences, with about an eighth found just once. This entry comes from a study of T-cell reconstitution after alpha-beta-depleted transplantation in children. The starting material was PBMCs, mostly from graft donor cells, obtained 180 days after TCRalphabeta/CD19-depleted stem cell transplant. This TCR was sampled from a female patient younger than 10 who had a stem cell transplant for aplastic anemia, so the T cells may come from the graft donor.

CDR3 sequence (DNA): TGTGCCAGTAGTAAGGGGGCGATCACCGGGGAGCTGTTTTTT. As protein: CASSKGAITGELFF. The rearrangement joins TRBV19 to TRBJ2-2, with 7 bases lining up with TRBD1. The length of the CDR3 is 14 residues. From germline, CDR1 is LNHDA and CDR2 SQIVND (reference sequence). V lost 4 bases and J lost 4; bases outside the gene matches: 3.